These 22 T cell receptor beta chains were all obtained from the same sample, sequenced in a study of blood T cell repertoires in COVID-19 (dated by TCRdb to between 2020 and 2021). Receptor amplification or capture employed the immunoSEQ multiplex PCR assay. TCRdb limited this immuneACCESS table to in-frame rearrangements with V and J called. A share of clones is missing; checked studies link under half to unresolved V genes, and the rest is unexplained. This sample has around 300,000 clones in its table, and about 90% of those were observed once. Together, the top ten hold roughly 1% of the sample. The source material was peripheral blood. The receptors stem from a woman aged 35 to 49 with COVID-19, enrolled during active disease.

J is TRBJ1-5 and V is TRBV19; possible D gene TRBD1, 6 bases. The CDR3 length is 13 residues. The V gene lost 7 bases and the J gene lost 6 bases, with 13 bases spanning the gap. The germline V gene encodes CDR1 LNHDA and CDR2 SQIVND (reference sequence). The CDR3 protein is CASTAGGSQPQHF. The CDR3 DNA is TGTGCCAGTACAGCGGGGGGCAGTCAGCCCCAGCATTTT.

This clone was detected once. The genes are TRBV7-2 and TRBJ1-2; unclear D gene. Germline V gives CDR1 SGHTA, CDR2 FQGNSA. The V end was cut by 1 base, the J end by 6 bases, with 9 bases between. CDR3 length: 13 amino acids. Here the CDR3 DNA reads TGTGCCAGCAGCTTAGAATCCCTCCATGGCTACACCTTC. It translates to CASSLESLHGYTF.

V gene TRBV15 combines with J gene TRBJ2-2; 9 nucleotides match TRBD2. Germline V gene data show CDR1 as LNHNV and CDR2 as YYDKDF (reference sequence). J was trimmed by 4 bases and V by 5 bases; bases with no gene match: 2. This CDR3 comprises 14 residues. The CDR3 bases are TGTGCCACCAGCTGGCGGGGGGGCACCGGGGAGCTGTTTTTT. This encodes CATSWRGGTGELFF.

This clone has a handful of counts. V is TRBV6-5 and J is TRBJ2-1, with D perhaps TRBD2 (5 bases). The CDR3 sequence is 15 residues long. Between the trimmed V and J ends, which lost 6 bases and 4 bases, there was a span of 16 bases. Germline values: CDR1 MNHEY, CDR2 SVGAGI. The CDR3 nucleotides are TGTGCCAGCAGCAGATCAACAAGGAGGTACAATGAGCAGTTCTTC. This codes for CASSRSTRRYNEQFF.

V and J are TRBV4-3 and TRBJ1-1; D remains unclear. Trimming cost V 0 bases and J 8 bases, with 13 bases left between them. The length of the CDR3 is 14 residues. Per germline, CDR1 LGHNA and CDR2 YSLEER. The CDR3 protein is CASSQDRAAGEAFF. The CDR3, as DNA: TGCGCCAGCAGCCAAGATCGGGCGGCGGGAGAAGCTTTCTTT.

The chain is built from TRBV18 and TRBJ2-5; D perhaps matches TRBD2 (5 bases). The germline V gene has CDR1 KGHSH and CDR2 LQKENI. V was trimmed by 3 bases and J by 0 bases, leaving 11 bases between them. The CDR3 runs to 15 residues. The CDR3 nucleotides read TGTGCCAGCTCACCGTCATCGACTAACCAAGAGACCCAGTACTTC. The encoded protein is CASSPSSTNQETQYF.

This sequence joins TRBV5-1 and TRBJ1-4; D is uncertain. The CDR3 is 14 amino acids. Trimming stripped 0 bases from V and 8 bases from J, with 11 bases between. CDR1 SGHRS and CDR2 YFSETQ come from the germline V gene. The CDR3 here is CASSLDGSSEKLFF. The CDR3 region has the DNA TGCGCCAGCAGCTTGGACGGTAGTTCAGAAAAACTGTTTTTT.

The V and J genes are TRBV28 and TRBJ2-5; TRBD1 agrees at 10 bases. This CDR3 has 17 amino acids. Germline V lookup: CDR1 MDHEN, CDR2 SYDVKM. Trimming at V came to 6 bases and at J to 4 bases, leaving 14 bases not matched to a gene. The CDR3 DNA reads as TGTGCCAGCAGCTTCGGACAGGGGGGGCCCCAATTAGAGACCCAGTACTTC. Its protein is CASSFGQGGPQLETQYF.

This CDR3 is CASSQHSGGTYNEQFF. The CDR3 DNA reads as TGTGCCAGCAGCCAACATAGCGGGGGGACCTACAATGAGCAGTTCTTC. The V gene is TRBV3-1 (or the pseudogene TRBV3-2), the J gene TRBJ2-1; TRBD2 agrees at 10 bases. The V segment lost 2 bases and the J segment 2 bases; nucleotides outside the gene matches: 3. Germline CDR1 is LGHDT and CDR2 is YNNKEL (reference sequence). The CDR3 runs 16 residues.

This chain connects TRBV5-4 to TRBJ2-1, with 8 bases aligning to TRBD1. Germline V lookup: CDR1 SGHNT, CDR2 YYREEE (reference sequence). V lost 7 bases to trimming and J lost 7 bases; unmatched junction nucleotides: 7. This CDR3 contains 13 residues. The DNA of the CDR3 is TGTGCCAGCGACCGACAGGGGAGAAATGAGCAGTTCTTC. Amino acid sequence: CASDRQGRNEQFF.

In DNA, the CDR3 is TGTGCCAGCTCACCATGGTCGACAGGGCCTGGGGCCAACGTCCTGACTTTC. It specifies CASSPWSTGPGANVLTF. The rearrangement links TRBV18 to TRBJ2-6; 7 bases fit TRBD1. The V and J ends lost 2 bases and 2 bases, in that order; junction bases with no gene match: 6. This CDR3 comprises 17 residues. Germline V CDR1 and CDR2: KGHSH, LQKENI.

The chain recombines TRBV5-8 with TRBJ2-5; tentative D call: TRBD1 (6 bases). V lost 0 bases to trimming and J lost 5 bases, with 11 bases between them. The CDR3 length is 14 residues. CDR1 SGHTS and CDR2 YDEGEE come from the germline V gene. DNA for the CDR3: TGTGCCAGCAGCTTGGCCGGTGACAGGGAGACCCAGTACTTC. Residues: CASSLAGDRETQYF.

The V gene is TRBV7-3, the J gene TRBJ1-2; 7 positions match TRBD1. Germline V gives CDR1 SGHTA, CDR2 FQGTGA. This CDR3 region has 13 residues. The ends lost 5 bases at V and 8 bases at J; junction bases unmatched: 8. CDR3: CASSREDREGYTF. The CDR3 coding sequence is TGTGCCAGCAGCCGAGAAGACAGGGAAGGCTACACCTTC.

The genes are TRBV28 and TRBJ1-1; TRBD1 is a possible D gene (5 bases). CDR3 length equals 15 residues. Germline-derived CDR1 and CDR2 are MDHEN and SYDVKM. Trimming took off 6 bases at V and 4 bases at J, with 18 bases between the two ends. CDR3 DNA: TGTGCCAGCAGGACCTCGACGGGGGGAGGCACTGAAGCTTTCTTT. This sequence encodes CASRTSTGGGTEAFF.

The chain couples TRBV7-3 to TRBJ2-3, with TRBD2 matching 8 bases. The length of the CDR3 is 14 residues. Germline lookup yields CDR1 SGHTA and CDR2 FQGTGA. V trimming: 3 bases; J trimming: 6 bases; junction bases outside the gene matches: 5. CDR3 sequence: CASSFGLASDTQYF. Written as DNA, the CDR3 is TGTGCCAGCAGCTTCGGACTAGCATCCGATACGCAGTATTTT. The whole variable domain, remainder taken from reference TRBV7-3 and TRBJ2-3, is GAGVSQTPSNKVTEKGKYVELRCDPISGHTALYWYRQSLGQGPEFLIYFQGTGAADDSGLPNDRFFAVRPEGSVSTLKIQRTERGDSAVYLCASSFGLASDTQYFGPGTRLTVL.

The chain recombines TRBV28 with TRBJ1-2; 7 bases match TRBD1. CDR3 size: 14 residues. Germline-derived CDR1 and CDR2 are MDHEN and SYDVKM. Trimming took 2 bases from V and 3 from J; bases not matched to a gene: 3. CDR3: CASSLPGQDYGYTF. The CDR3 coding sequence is TGTGCCAGCAGTTTACCCGGACAGGACTATGGCTACACCTTC.

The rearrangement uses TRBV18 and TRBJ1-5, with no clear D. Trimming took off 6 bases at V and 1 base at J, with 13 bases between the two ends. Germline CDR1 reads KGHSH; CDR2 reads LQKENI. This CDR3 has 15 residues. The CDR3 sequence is CASSPDGGSNQPQHF. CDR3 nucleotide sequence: TGTGCCAGCTCGCCCGACGGAGGGAGCAATCAGCCCCAGCATTTT.

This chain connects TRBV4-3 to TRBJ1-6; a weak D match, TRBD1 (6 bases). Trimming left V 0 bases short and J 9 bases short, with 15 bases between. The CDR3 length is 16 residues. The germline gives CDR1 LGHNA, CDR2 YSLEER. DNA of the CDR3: TGCGCCAGCAGCCAAGATAAGGGGGGGCAGGCTTCACCCCTCCACTTT. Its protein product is CASSQDKGGQASPLHF.

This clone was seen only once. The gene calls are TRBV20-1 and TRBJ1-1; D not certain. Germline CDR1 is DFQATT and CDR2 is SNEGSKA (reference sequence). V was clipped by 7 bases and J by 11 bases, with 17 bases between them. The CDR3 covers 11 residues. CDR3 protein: CSVFNRELAFF. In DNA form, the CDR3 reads TGCAGTGTATTCAACCGGGAACTGGCTTTCTTT.

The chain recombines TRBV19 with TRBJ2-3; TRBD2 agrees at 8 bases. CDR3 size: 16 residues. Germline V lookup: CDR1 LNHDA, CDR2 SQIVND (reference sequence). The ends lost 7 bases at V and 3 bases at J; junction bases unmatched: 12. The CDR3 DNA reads TGTGCCAGTACGGCAAAGAGCGGGAGAGTAACAGATACGCAGTATTTT. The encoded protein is CASTAKSGRVTDTQYF.

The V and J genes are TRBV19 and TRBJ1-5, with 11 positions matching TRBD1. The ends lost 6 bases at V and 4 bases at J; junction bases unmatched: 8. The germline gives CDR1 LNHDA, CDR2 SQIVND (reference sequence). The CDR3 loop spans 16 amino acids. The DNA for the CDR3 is TGTGCCAGTAGCTCTGTCCGGGACAGGGGGAATCAGCCCCAGCATTTT. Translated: CASSSVRDRGNQPQHF.

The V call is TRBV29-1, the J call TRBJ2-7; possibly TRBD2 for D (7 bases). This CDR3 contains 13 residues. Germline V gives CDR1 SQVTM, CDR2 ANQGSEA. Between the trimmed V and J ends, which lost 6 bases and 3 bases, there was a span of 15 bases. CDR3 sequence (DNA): TGCAGCGTCAGGGAGGGGGATCACTACGAGCAGTACTTC. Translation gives CSVREGDHYEQYF.